This T cell receptor beta chain is from a study of blood T cell repertoires in COVID-19. The V and J ends lost 5 bases and 5 bases respectively, with 9 bases between them. CDR3 length: 12 residues. Authors' analysis steps: Amplification with reference gene primers provided the estimates of nucleated cell counts. TCRdb's table, derived via immunoSEQ multiplex PCR, lists solely in-frame clones and lacks some. V, J and clone size were drawn from that table, and D and trimming were deduced from the DNA. The sample lists around 77,000 clones; under 95% were seen once. This clone was recorded only once. The rearrangement links TRBV12-3 or TRBV12-4 to TRBJ1-2; a weak D match, TRBD1 (5 bases). Input material: peripheral blood. The TCR was taken from an elderly woman with active or convalescent COVID-19. The CDR3 DNA follows: TGTGCCAGCAGTGAGCAGGGTTATGGCTACACCTTC. Translation: CASSEQGYGYTF.